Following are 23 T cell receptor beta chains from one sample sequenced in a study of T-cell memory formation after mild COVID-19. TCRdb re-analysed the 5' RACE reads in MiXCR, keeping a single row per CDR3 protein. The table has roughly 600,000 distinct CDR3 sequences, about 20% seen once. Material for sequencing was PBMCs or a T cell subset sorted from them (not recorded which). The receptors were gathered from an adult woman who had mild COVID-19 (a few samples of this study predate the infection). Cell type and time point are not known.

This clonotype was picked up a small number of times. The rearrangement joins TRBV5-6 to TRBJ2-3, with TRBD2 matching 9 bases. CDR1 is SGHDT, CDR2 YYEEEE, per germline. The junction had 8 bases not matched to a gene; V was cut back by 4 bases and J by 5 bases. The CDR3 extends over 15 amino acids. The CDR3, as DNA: TGTGCCAGCAGCCAGCTAGGCGGGAGGGGAGATACGCAGTATTTT. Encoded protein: CASSQLGGRGDTQYF.

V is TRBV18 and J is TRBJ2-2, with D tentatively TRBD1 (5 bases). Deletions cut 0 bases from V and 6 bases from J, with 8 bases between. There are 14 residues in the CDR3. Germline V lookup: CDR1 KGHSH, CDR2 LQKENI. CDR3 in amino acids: CASSPPSGPGELFF. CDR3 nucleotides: TGTGCCAGCTCACCACCATCAGGGCCCGGGGAGCTGTTTTTT.

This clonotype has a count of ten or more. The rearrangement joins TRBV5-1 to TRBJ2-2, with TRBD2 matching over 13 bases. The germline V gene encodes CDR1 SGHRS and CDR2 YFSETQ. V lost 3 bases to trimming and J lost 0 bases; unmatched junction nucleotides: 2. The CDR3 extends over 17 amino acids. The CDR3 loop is CASSWTSGSPNTGELFF. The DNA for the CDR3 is TGCGCCAGCAGCTGGACTAGCGGGAGCCCGAACACCGGGGAGCTGTTTTTT. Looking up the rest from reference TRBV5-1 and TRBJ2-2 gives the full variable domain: KAGVTQTPRYLIKTRGQQVTLSCSPISGHRSVSWYQQTPGQGLQFLFEYFSETQRNKGNFPGRFSGRQFSNSRSEMNVSTLELGDSALYLCASSWTSGSPNTGELFFGEGSRLTVL.

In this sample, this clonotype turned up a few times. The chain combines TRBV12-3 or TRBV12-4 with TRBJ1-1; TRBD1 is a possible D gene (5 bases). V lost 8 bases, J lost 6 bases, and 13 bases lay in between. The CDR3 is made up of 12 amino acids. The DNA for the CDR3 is TGTGCCAGCCTACCTCAGGGCGCTGAAGCTTTCTTT. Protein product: CASLPQGAEAFF.

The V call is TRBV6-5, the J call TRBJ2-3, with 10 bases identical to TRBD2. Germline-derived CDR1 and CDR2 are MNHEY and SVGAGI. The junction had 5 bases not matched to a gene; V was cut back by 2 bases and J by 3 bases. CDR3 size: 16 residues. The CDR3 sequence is CASSYGLAGGTDTQYF. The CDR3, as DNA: TGTGCCAGCAGTTACGGATTAGCGGGGGGAACAGATACGCAGTATTTT.

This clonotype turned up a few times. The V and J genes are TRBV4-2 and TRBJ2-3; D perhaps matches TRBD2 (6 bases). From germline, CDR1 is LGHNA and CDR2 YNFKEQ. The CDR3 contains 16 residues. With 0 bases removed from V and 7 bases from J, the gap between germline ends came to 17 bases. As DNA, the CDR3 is TGTGCCAGCAGCCAAGATCCGGGACTGAGCAGCTATACGCAGTATTTT. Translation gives CASSQDPGLSSYTQYF.

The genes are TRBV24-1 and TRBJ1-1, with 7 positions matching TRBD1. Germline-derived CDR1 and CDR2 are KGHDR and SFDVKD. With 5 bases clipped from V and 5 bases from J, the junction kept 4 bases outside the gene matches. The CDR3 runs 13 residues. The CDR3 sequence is CATSGPGGTEAFF. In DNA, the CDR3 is TGTGCCACCAGTGGTCCAGGGGGAACTGAAGCTTTCTTT.

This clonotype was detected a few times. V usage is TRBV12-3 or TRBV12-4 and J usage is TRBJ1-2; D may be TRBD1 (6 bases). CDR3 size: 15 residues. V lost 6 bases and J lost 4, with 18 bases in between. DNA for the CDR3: TGTGCCAGCAGGTCGCAGGGACATTCACGCTATGGCTACACCTTC. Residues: CASRSQGHSRYGYTF.

CDR3 sequence (DNA): TGTGCCAGTAGTAAGGGGGACGACACAGATACGCAGTATTTT. Its protein product is CASSKGDDTDTQYF. This rearrangement joins TRBV19 to TRBJ2-3, with D possibly being TRBD1 (6 bases). Germline CDR1 is LNHDA and CDR2 is SQIVND (reference sequence). The CDR3 is 14 residues long. Trimming removed 4 bases at V and 2 bases at J, with 10 bases between.

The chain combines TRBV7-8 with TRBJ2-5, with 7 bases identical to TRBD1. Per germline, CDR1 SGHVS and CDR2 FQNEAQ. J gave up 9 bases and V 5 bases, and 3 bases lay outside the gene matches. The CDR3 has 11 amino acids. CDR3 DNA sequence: TGTGCCAGCAGCCCCGGACAGGCCCAGTACTTC. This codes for CASSPGQAQYF.

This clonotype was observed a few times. CDR3 sequence (DNA): TGTGCCAGCATGACCAGCTCCTACAATGAGCAGTTCTTC. It is translated as CASMTSSYNEQFF. The J gene is TRBJ2-1, the V gene TRBV6-4, with D unclear. The CDR3 is made up of 13 amino acids. Germline-derived CDR1 and CDR2 are MRHNA and SNTAGT. V was pared by 7 bases and J by 0 bases, with 7 bases between.

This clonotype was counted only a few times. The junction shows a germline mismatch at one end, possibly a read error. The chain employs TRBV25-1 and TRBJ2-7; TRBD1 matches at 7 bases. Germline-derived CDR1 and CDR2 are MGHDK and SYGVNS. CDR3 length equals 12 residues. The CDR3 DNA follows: TGTGCCAGCAGTGATTCCCGGGACAGCCTAGACTTC. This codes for CASSDSRDSLDF.

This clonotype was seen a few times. This chain's CDR3 is CATSDPTSADTQYF. In nucleotides, the CDR3 is TGTGCCACCAGTGATCCGACTAGCGCAGATACGCAGTATTTT. The J gene is TRBJ2-3, the V gene TRBV24-1, with 8 bases fitting TRBD2. Germline trimming cut 3 bases from V and 4 bases from J; bases unmatched to any gene: 2. The V gene's germline CDR1 is KGHDR and CDR2 SFDVKD. The CDR3 loop spans 14 amino acids.

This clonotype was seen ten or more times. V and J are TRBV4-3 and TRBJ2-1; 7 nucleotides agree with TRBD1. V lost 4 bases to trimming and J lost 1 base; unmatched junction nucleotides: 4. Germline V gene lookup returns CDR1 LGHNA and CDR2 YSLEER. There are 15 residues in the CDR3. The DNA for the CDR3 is TGCGCCAGCAGCCCCTCGGGACAGTCCTACAATGAGCAGTTCTTC. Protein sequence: CASSPSGQSYNEQFF.

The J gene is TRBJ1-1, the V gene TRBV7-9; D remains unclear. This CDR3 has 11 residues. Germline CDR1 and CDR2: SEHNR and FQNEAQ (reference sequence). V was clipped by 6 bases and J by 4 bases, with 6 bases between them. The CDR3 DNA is TGTGCCAGCAGGTGGGGCACTGAAGCTTTCTTT. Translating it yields CASRWGTEAFF.

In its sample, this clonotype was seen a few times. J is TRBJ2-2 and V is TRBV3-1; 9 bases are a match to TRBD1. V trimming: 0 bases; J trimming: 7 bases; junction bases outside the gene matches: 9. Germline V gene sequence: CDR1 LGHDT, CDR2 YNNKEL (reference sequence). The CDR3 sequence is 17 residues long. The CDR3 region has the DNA TGTGCCAGCAGCCAAGAGGAACAGGGGGCGTCCCACGGGGAGCTGTTTTTT. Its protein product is CASSQEEQGASHGELFF.

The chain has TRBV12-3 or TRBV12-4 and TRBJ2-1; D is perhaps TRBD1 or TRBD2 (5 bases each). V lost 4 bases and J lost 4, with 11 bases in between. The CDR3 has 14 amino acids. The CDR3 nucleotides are TGTGCCAGCAGTTGGGGGAGCGGTTACAATGAGCAGTTCTTC. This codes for CASSWGSGYNEQFF.

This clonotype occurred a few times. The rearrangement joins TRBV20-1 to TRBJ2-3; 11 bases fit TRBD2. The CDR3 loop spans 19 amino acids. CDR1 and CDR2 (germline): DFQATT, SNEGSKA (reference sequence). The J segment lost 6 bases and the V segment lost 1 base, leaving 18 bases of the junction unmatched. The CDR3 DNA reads TGCAGTGCTAGAGTGTCTCTCGGACTAGCGGGTCTTATCTCGGATACGCAGTATTTT. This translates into CSARVSLGLAGLISDTQYF.

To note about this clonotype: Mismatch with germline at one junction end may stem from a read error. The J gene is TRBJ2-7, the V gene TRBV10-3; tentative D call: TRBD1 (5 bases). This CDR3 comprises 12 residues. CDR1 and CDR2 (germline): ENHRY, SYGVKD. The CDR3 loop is CAIGDSSYEQYF. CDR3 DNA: TGTGCCATCGGTGACAGCTCCTACGAGCAGTACTTC.

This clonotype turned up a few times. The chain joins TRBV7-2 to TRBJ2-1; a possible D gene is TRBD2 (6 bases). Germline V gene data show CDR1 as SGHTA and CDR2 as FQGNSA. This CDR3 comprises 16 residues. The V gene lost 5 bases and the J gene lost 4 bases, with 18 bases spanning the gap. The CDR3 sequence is CASSTSSGLLYNEQFF. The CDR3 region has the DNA TGTGCCAGCAGCACCTCGTCGGGACTCTTGTACAATGAGCAGTTCTTC. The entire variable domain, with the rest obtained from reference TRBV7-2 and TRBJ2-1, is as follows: GAGVSQSPSNKVTEKGKDVELRCDPISGHTALYWYRQSLGQGLEFLIYFQGNSAPDKSGLPSDRFSAERTGGSVSTLTIQRTQQEDSAVYLCASSTSSGLLYNEQFFGPGTRLTVL.

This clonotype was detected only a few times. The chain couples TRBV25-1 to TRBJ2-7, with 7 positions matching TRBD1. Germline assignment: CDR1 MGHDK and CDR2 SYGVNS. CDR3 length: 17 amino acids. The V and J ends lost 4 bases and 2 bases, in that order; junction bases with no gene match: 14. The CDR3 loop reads CASSGSYRGPRAYEQYF. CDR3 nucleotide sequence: TGTGCCAGCAGTGGGTCCTACAGGGGACCGAGGGCCTACGAGCAGTACTTC.

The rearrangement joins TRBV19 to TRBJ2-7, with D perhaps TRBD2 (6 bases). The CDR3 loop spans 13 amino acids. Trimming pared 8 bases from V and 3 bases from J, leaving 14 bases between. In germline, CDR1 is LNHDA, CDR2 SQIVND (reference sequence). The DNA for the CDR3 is TGTGCCAGTTGTTTAGCGGAAAACTACGAGCAGTACTTC. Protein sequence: CASCLAENYEQYF.

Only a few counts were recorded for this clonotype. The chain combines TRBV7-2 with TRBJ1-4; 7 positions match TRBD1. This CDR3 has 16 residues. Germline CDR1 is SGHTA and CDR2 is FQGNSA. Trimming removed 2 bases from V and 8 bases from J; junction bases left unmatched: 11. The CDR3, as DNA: TGTGCCAGCAGCTTAACGGTCAGGGGGGTCGGCGAAAAACTGTTTTTT. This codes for CASSLTVRGVGEKLFF.